This TCR beta chain is drawn from a study of blood T cell repertoires in COVID-19. Background on the study: Sites across the United States, Italy and Spain contributed samples from acute and convalescent COVID-19. T cells, B-cell-depleted T cells, or PBMCs supplied cDNA or gDNA.

In the original analysis: By means of reference gene primer amplification, nucleated cell counts were estimated. Only in-frame clones appear in the TCRdb table, and some are missing; sequencing was by immunoSEQ multiplex PCR. V and J calls and clone size are copied from that table; D and trimming were computed from the DNA. The table shows more than 140,000 clones, with roughly 88% occurring only once. This CDR3 spans 17 amino acids. The junction had 6 bases not matched to a gene; V was cut back by 5 bases and J by 0 bases. CDR1 SGHTA and CDR2 FQGNSA come from the germline V gene. The material sequenced was peripheral blood. The TCR comes from a woman between 50 and 59 years old in a cohort sampled during active or convalescent COVID-19. V and J are TRBV7-2 and TRBJ2-3; TRBD1 matches 12 bases. The CDR3 region has the DNA TGTGCCAGCAGCCTGACGGGACAGGGGGCTAGCACAGATACGCAGTATTTT. Translation gives CASSLTGQGASTDTQYF.